What follows are 15 T cell receptor beta chains derived from one specimen sequenced in a study of CD8 T cells in ankylosing spondylitis. Study findings and constraints: Blood of patients with ankylosing spondylitis appeared to be characterized by a TCR beta motif of several highly homologous variants.

Using its own MiXCR run on the 5' RACE reads, TCRdb lists one record per CDR3 protein. The data show around 91,000 distinct CDR3 sequences, with approximately 8.9% seen just once and over 25% held by the top ten. No antigen has been assigned to these receptors. Sequencing was done on a sample of blood, either unsorted or a sorted T cell fraction (not recorded which). The receptors were gathered from a male donor with ankylosing spondylitis.

This clonotype was observed many times. The CDR3 nucleotides are TGCAGCGTTGAAGGCGGCAGGGGTAACTATGGCTACACCTTC. Protein sequence: CSVEGGRGNYGYTF. The rearrangement uses TRBV29-1 and TRBJ1-2; a weak D match, TRBD1 (6 bases). The CDR3 runs 14 residues. V was trimmed by 1 base and J by 1 base, leaving 10 bases between them. The V gene's germline CDR1 is SQVTM and CDR2 ANQGSEA. The variable domain in full, with the rest retrieved from reference TRBV29-1 and TRBJ1-2, is SAVISQKPSRDICQRGTSLTIQCQVDSQVTMMFWYRQQPGQSLTLIATANQGSEATYESGFVIDKFPISRPNLTFSTLTVSNMSPEDSSIYLCSVEGGRGNYGYTFGSGTRLTVV.

The chain links TRBV10-1 to TRBJ2-6, with unresolved D. V was shortened by 6 bases and J by 2 bases, with 5 bases between the two germline ends. This CDR3 is built from 13 residues. CDR1 and CDR2 from the germline V gene are WNHNN and SYGVQD (reference sequence). The chain's CDR3 is CASRGTGANVLTF. The CDR3 DNA sequence: TGCGCCAGCAGGGGTACTGGGGCCAACGTCCTGACTTTC.

This clonotype was observed at least ten times. This chain uses TRBV27 with TRBJ1-1; D perhaps matches TRBD1 (6 bases). V was trimmed by 4 bases and J by 4 bases, leaving 19 bases between them. This CDR3 has 16 amino acids. Germline V CDR1 and CDR2: MNHEY, SMNVEV (reference sequence). CDR3 loop: CASSSQSGGPGTEAFF. The CDR3 region has the DNA TGTGCCAGCAGTTCACAATCGGGGGGGCCGGGCACTGAAGCTTTCTTT.

Of note for this clonotype: The germline gene is not matched at one end of the junction; a read error may be the cause. The V call is TRBV5-1, the J call TRBJ2-1; 8 bases match TRBD2. CDR1 is SGHRS, CDR2 YFSETQ, per germline. This CDR3 has 15 amino acids. This CDR3 reads CASSVVGGEGDEQSF. In DNA form, the CDR3 reads TGCGCCAGCAGCGTAGTCGGGGGGGAAGGGGATGAGCAGTCCTTC.

The chain links TRBV7-9 to TRBJ2-7; D perhaps matches TRBD1 (5 bases). The germline gives CDR1 SEHNR, CDR2 FQNEAQ (reference sequence). V lost 5 bases and J lost 2, with 13 bases in between. The CDR3 contains 14 residues. For the CDR3, the DNA is TGTGCCAGCAGCCCATTCCAGGGCACCTACGAGCAGTACTTC. This translates into CASSPFQGTYEQYF. Full variable domain (outside the CDR3, taken from reference TRBV7-9 and TRBJ2-7): DTGVSQNPRHKITKRGQNVTFRCDPISEHNRLYWYRQTLGQGPEFLTYFQNEAQLEKSRLLSDRFSAERPKGSFSTLEIQRTEQGDSAMYLCASSPFQGTYEQYFGPGTRLTVT.

This rearrangement joins TRBV2 to TRBJ2-4, with 9 bases fitting TRBD2. The CDR3 is 17 residues long. V was pared by 6 bases and J by 5 bases, with 14 bases of the junction left unmatched. In germline, CDR1 is SNHLY, CDR2 FYNNEI. CDR3 nucleotides: TGTGCCAGCAGCGTAACTCGGGGATTAGCGGGGGAAAACATTCAGTACTTC. Translation: CASSVTRGLAGENIQYF. Together with reference TRBV2 and TRBJ2-4, the CDR3 gives the full variable domain: EPEVTQTPSHQVTQMGQEVILRCVPISNHLYFYWYRQILGQKVEFLVSFYNNEISEKSEIFDDQFSVERPDGSNFTLKIRSTKLEDSAMYFCASSVTRGLAGENIQYFGAGTRLSVL.

In this sample, this clonotype turned up a few times. The chain recombines TRBV11-2 with TRBJ2-6; TRBD2 might be the D (5 bases). CDR3 size: 16 residues. Germline V gives CDR1 SGHAT, CDR2 FQNNGV. V gave up 5 bases and J gave up 4 bases, with 15 bases separating them. CDR3: CASSPFAGPGANVLTF. In nucleotides, the CDR3 is TGTGCCAGCAGCCCCTTCGCGGGTCCCGGGGCCAACGTCCTGACTTTC.

This clonotype was recorded a few times. The chain is built from TRBV20-1 and TRBJ1-4, with D maybe TRBD1 (6 bases). V was shortened by 2 bases and J by 6 bases, with 13 bases between the two germline ends. The CDR3 consists of 14 residues. Per the germline V gene, CDR1 is DFQATT and CDR2 is SNEGSKA (reference sequence). The CDR3 here is CSARHDRRDEKLFF. CDR3 in DNA: TGCAGTGCTAGACACGACAGGCGGGATGAAAAACTGTTTTTT.

Only a few counts were recorded for this clonotype. The chain employs TRBV20-1 and TRBJ1-1; D remains unclear. The CDR3 extends over 12 amino acids. Deletions cut 2 bases from V and 1 base from J, with 5 bases between. CDR1 is DFQATT, CDR2 SNEGSKA, per germline (reference sequence). The CDR3 loop is CSARTENTEAFF. CDR3 DNA sequence: TGCAGTGCTAGAACAGAGAACACTGAAGCTTTCTTT.

This clonotype turned up a few times. This chain uses TRBV24-1 with TRBJ2-7; 12 bases are shared with TRBD1. The trim removed 9 bases at V and 7 bases at J, leaving 3 bases unmatched. The CDR3 contains 12 residues. From germline, CDR1 is KGHDR and CDR2 SFDVKD. The CDR3 region is CATWDRGHEQYV. CDR3 sequence (DNA): TGTGCCACCTGGGACAGGGGGCATGAGCAGTACGTC.

For the CDR3, the DNA is TGTGCCAGCAGCTTAGCAGGCTCTAACTATGGCTACACCTTC. It is translated as CASSLAGSNYGYTF. The V gene is TRBV7-8, the J gene TRBJ1-2; D is unclear. V shed 0 bases and J shed 0 bases, with 5 bases lying between them. This CDR3 has 14 amino acids. The germline CDR1 and CDR2 sequences are SGHVS and FQNEAQ.

This clonotype was seen a handful of times. This rearrangement joins TRBV24-1 to TRBJ2-1, with TRBD2 matching over 8 bases. V lost 3 bases, J lost 9 bases, and 9 bases stayed unmatched. This CDR3 spans 15 amino acids. The germline CDR1 and CDR2 sequences are KGHDR and SFDVKD. In DNA form, the CDR3 reads TGTGCCACCAGTGATACTAGCGGCGGTAGCAGTGAGCAGTTCTTC. Protein product: CATSDTSGGSSEQFF.

V usage is TRBV10-2 and J usage is TRBJ1-1; 10 positions match TRBD1. The CDR3 contains 15 residues. Germline loops: CDR1 WSHSY, CDR2 SAAADI. Unmatched junction bases numbered 10, after V lost 5 bases and J lost 7 bases. The CDR3 protein is CASSLGTGDIGEAFF. CDR3 coding DNA: TGCGCCAGCAGTCTCGGGACAGGGGATATCGGTGAAGCTTTCTTT.

This clonotype has only a few counts. This chain joins TRBV6-5 and TRBJ1-5, with D possibly TRBD1 on 6 matching bases. The germline V gene has CDR1 MNHEY and CDR2 SVGAGI. Trimming shortened V by 1 base and J by 7 bases, and 14 bases separated the two germline ends. This CDR3 is 15 amino acids long. The CDR3 loop is CASSYWGGAGQPQHF. Here the CDR3 DNA reads TGTGCCAGCAGTTACTGGGGGGGGGCAGGGCAGCCCCAGCATTTT.

The sample holds many counts of this clonotype. J is TRBJ2-1 and V is TRBV7-9, with D perhaps matching TRBD2 (6 bases). Germline CDR1 reads SEHNR; CDR2 reads FQNEAQ (reference sequence). V lost 2 bases and J 0 bases, leaving 14 bases between the germline ends. There are 17 residues in the CDR3. CDR3 in amino acids: CASSLSPRGSSYNEQFF. CDR3 in DNA: TGTGCCAGCAGCTTATCCCCCCGGGGGAGCTCCTACAATGAGCAGTTCTTC.